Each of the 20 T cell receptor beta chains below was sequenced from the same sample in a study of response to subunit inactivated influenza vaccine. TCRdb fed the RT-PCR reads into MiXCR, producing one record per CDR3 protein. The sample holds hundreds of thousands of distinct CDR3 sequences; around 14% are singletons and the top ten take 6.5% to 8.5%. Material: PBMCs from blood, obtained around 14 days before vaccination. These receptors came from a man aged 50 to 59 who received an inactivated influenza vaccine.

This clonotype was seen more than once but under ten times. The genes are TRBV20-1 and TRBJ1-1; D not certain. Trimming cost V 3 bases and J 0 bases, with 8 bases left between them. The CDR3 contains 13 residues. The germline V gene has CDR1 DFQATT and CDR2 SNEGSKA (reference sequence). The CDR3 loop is CSASGRLNTEAFF. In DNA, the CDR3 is TGCAGTGCTAGTGGTCGTTTGAACACTGAAGCTTTCTTT.

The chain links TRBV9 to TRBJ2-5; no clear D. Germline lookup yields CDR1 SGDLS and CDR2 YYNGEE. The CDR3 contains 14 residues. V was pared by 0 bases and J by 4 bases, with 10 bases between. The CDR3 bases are TGTGCCAGCAGCGTAGGTCAGGCTGGAGAGACCCAGTACTTC. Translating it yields CASSVGQAGETQYF.

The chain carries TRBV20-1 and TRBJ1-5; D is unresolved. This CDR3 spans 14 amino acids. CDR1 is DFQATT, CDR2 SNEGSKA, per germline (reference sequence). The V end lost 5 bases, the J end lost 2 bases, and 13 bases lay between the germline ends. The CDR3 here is CSAAQREGNQPQHF. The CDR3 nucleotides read TGCAGTGCTGCGCAGAGGGAGGGCAATCAGCCCCAGCATTTT.

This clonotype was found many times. The CDR3 reads CASSWDVYNQPQHF. The DNA of the CDR3 is TGTGCCAGCAGTTGGGACGTCTACAATCAGCCCCAGCATTTT. The V gene is TRBV6-2 or TRBV6-3, the J gene TRBJ1-5; D is perhaps TRBD1 (5 bases). There are 14 residues in the CDR3. The germline CDR1 and CDR2 sequences are MNHEY and SVGEGT. V dropped 4 bases and J dropped 3 bases, with 10 bases sitting between them.

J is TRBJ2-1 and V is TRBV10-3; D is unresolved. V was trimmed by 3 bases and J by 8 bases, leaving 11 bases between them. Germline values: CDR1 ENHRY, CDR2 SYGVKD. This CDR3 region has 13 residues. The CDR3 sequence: CAISDRQDDEQFF. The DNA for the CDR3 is TGTGCCATCAGTGATCGGCAGGACGATGAGCAGTTCTTC.

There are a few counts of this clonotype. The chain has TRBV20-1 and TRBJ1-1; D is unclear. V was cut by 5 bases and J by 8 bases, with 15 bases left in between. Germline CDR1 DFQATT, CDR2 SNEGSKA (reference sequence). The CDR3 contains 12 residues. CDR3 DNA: TGCAGTGCTTCCCAGGTGATGGAAGAAGCTTTCTTT. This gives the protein CSASQVMEEAFF.

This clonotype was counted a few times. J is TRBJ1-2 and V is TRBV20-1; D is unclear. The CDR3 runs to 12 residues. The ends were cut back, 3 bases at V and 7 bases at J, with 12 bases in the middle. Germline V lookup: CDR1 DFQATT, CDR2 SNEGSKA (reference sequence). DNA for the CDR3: TGCAGTGCTAGTGTACGGTCCAGTGGCTACACCTTC. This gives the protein CSASVRSSGYTF.

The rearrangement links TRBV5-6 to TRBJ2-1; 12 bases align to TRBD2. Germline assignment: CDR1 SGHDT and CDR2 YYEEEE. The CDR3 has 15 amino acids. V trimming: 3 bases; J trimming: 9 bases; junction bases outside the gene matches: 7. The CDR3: CASSSLAGGQSEQFF. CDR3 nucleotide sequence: TGTGCCAGCAGCTCCCTAGCGGGGGGGCAGAGTGAGCAGTTCTTC.

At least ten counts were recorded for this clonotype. DNA of the CDR3: TGCAGCGTTGAATCTAGCGTGGCCTACGAGCAGTACTTC. It specifies CSVESSVAYEQYF. The genes are TRBV29-1 and TRBJ2-7, with D perhaps TRBD2 (6 bases). Deletions cut 2 bases from V and 2 bases from J, with 10 bases between. Germline CDR1 and CDR2: SQVTM and ANQGSEA. The CDR3 covers 13 residues.

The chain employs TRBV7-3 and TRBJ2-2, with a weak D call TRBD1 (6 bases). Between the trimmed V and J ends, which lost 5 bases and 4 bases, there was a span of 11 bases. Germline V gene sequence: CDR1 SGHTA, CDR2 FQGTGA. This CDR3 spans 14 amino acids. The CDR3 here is CASSTGHLTGELFF. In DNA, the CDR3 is TGTGCCAGCAGCACGGGACACCTCACCGGGGAGCTGTTTTTT.

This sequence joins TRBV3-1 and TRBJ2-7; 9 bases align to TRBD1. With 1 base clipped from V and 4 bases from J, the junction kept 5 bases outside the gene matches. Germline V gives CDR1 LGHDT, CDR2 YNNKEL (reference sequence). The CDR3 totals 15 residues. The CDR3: CASSQGGTGTYEQYF. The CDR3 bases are TGTGCCAGCAGCCAAGGGGGGACAGGGACTTACGAGCAGTACTTC.

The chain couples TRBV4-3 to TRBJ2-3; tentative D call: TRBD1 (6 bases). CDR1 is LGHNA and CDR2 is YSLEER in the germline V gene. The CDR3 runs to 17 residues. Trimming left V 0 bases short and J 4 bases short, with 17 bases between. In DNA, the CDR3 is TGCGCCAGCAGCCAAGATTTATCAGGGGTGTGGTCAGATACGCAGTATTTT. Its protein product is CASSQDLSGVWSDTQYF.

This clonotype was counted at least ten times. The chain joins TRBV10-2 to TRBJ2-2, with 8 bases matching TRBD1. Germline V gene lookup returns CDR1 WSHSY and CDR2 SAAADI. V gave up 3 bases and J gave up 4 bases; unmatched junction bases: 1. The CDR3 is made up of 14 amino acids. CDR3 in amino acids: CASSETGGTGELFF. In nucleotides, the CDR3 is TGCGCCAGCAGTGAAACAGGGGGCACCGGGGAGCTGTTTTTT.

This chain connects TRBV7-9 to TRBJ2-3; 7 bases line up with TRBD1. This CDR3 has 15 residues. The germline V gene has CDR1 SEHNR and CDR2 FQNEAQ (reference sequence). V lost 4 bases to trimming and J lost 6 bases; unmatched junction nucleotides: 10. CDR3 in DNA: TGTGCCAGCAGCTCGACAGGGATGGTGATGGATACGCAGTATTTT. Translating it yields CASSSTGMVMDTQYF.

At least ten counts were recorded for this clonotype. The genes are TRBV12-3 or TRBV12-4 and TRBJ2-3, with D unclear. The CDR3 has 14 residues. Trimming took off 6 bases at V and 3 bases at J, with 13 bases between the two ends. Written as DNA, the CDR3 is TGTGCCAGCAGCGACTCCTTTCGGACAGATACGCAGTATTTT. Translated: CASSDSFRTDTQYF.

The CDR3 loop reads CASTGPRLAGGRNTGELFF. CDR3 nucleotide sequence: TGTGCCAGCACCGGACCTAGACTAGCGGGGGGACGGAACACCGGGGAGCTGTTTTTT. This chain links TRBV6-4 with TRBJ2-2; 13 positions match TRBD2. The CDR3 is made up of 19 amino acids. V shed 7 bases, J shed 1 base, and the junction held 12 bases outside the gene matches. Germline V gene data show CDR1 as MRHNA and CDR2 as SNTAGT.

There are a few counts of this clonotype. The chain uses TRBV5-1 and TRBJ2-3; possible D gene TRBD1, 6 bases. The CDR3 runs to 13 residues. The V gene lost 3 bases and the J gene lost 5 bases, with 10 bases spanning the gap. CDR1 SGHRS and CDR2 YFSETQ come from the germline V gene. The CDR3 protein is CASSSDSRDTQYF. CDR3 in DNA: TGCGCCAGCAGCTCGGACAGTCGAGATACGCAGTATTTT.

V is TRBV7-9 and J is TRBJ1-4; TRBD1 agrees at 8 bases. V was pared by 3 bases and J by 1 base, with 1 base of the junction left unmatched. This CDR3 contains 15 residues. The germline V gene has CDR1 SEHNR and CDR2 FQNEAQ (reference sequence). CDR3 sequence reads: CASSLGTGTNEKLFF. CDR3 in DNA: TGTGCCAGCAGCTTGGGGACAGGAACTAATGAAAAACTGTTTTTT.

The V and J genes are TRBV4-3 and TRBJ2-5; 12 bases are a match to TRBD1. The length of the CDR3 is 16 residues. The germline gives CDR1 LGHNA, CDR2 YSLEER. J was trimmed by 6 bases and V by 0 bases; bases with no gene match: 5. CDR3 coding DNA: TGCGCCAGCAGCCAAGATGGGGACAGGGGGCGAAAGACCCAGTACTTC. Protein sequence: CASSQDGDRGRKTQYF.

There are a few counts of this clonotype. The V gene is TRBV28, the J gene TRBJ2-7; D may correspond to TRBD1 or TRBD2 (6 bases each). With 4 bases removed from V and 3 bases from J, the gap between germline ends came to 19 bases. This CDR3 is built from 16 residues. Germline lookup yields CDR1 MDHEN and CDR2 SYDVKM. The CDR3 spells CASSSLGGVSHYEQYF. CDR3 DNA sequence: TGTGCCAGCAGTTCTCTCGGGGGCGTCAGTCACTACGAGCAGTACTTC. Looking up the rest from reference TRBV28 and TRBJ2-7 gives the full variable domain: DVKVTQSSRYLVKRTGEKVFLECVQDMDHENMFWYRQDPGLGLRLIYFSYDVKMKEKGDIPEGYSVSREKKERFSLILESASTNQTSMYLCASSSLGGVSHYEQYFGPGTRLTVT.